A single sample gave rise to the 11 T cell receptor beta chains below, sequenced in a study of low-dose radiotherapy and immunotherapy resistance in tumors. Gene-specific TRAV and TRBV primers were used for first-strand cDNA, covering alpha and beta chains. PCR amplification of the TCRs was performed with Phusion for 20 PCR cycles, and it relied on a constant-region primer together with a V-primer adapter. TCRdb reprocessed the reads with MiXCR, giving one entry per CDR3 protein. Of 75,000 to 95,000 distinct CDR3 sequences in the sample, 9.4% were seen once. Time point defined: before trial treatment. Sequencing used PBMCs, obtained before treatment. These receptors originate from a male donor with prostate cancer.

The CDR3 sequence: CASSLAGRAMETQYF. CDR3 in DNA: TGCGCCAGCAGCTTGGCCGGGAGGGCCATGGAGACCCAGTACTTC. The chain is built from TRBV5-1 and TRBJ2-5, with 8 positions matching TRBD2. Trimming removed 0 bases from V and 5 bases from J; junction bases left unmatched: 6. The CDR3 consists of 15 residues. The germline CDR1 and CDR2 sequences are SGHRS and YFSETQ.

In this sample, this clonotype turned up many times. The V call is TRBV28, the J call TRBJ2-5, with 9 bases identical to TRBD1. Unmatched junction bases numbered 8, after V lost 4 bases and J lost 5 bases. The germline gives CDR1 MDHEN, CDR2 SYDVKM. CDR3 length equals 15 residues. For the CDR3, the DNA is TGTGCCAGCAGTTGGGGACAGGGCCCGACCGAGACCCAGTACTTC. Its translation: CASSWGQGPTETQYF.

This clonotype was seen many times. V gene TRBV12-3 or TRBV12-4 combines with J gene TRBJ2-5, with 9 bases aligning to TRBD1. V shed 5 bases and J 5 bases; nucleotides not matched to a gene: 9. The CDR3 has 15 amino acids. The chain's CDR3 is CASSETGTGRETQYF. The CDR3 bases are TGTGCCAGCAGTGAAACCGGGACAGGGAGGGAGACCCAGTACTTC.

The table lists this clonotype with many counts. This chain connects TRBV7-2 to TRBJ2-2; TRBD2 might be the D (5 bases). V lost 2 bases to trimming and J lost 5 bases, with 6 bases between them. CDR3 size: 13 residues. Germline lookup yields CDR1 SGHTA and CDR2 FQGNSA. The CDR3 coding sequence is TGTGCCAGCAGCTTAAAGCGGACCGGGGAGCTGTTTTTT. This encodes CASSLKRTGELFF. The entire variable domain, with the rest obtained from reference TRBV7-2 and TRBJ2-2, is as follows: GAGVSQSPSNKVTEKGKDVELRCDPISGHTALYWYRQSLGQGLEFLIYFQGNSAPDKSGLPSDRFSAERTGGSVSTLTIQRTQQEDSAVYLCASSLKRTGELFFGEGSRLTVL.

This clonotype was counted ten times or more. The chain is built from TRBV11-2 and TRBJ1-1, with 9 bases lining up with TRBD1. After removal of 5 bases from V and 5 bases from J, the junction contained 9 bases not matched to a gene. CDR1 SGHAT and CDR2 FQNNGV come from the germline V gene. CDR3 length: 15 amino acids. The CDR3 DNA follows: TGTGCCAGCAGCCTCCGACAGGGGGGGACGACTGAAGCTTTCTTT. The encoded protein is CASSLRQGGTTEAFF.

The table lists this clonotype with many counts. V is TRBV15 and J is TRBJ2-7; possible D gene TRBD2, 7 bases. The germline V and J ends were trimmed by 2 bases and 5 bases, with 25 bases remaining between them. There are 18 residues in the CDR3. Looked up from germline, CDR1 is LNHNV and CDR2 is YYDKDF (reference sequence). The CDR3 bases are TGTGCCACCAGCAGACCGCTTACTAGGGGGGGGCTTCTGAACGAGCAGTACTTC. Its protein product is CATSRPLTRGGLLNEQYF.

This clonotype was counted many times. This chain connects TRBV19 to TRBJ2-5, with a tentative D call TRBD2 (5 bases). The CDR3 loop spans 15 amino acids. Germline V gene data show CDR1 as LNHDA and CDR2 as SQIVND (reference sequence). The ends were cut back, 2 bases at V and 1 base at J, with 11 bases in the middle. The CDR3 spells CASSINDGIQETQYF. The CDR3 bases are TGTGCCAGTAGTATAAACGACGGGATCCAAGAGACCCAGTACTTC.

This clonotype was seen many times. Here the CDR3 reads CASSLVRSNEKLFF. The CDR3 region has the DNA TGTGCCAGCAGCTTAGTTCGCTCGAATGAAAAACTGTTTTTT. The chain joins TRBV7-2 to TRBJ1-4; D gene uncertain. The ends were cut back, 1 base at V and 5 bases at J, with 8 bases in the middle. This CDR3 spans 14 amino acids. The germline CDR1 and CDR2 sequences are SGHTA and FQGNSA.

Many counts were recorded for this clonotype. V gene TRBV14 combines with J gene TRBJ2-3; no definite D call. Germline assignment: CDR1 SGHDN and CDR2 FVKESK. Trimming removed 0 bases from V and 4 bases from J, with 8 bases in between. CDR3 size: 14 residues. DNA for the CDR3: TGTGCCAGCAGCCAAGATCTGTGGGCAGATACGCAGTATTTT. Amino acid sequence: CASSQDLWADTQYF.

This clonotype was recorded many times. The rearrangement uses TRBV7-9 and TRBJ1-1, with 10 bases lining up with TRBD1. The V gene's germline CDR1 is SEHNR and CDR2 FQNEAQ (reference sequence). The J segment lost 1 base and the V segment lost 5 bases, leaving 4 bases of the junction unmatched. The CDR3 consists of 15 residues. The CDR3 is CASSTRDRGNTEAFF. In nucleotides, the CDR3 is TGTGCCAGCAGCACCCGGGACAGGGGGAACACTGAAGCTTTCTTT.

This clonotype was counted ten times or more. The chain employs TRBV4-1 and TRBJ1-2; D gene uncertain. Germline values: CDR1 MGHRA, CDR2 YSYEKL. V shed 1 base and J shed 2 bases, with 14 bases lying between them. The CDR3 contains 16 residues. CDR3 nucleotides: TGCGCCAGCAGCCAAGTGCGGCAGCTCAACAACTATGGCTACACCTTC. This gives the protein CASSQVRQLNNYGYTF.